This passage covers 27 T cell receptor beta chains from one sample sequenced in a study of blood T cell repertoires in COVID-19. Clones were sequenced by immunoSEQ multiplex PCR, and TCRdb holds only the in-frame ones, with some missing. The sample shows 150,000 or so clones, 80% to 90% of them seen only once. Sequencing was carried out using peripheral blood. The source of these receptors is a woman in her forties or fifties in a cohort sampled during active or convalescent COVID-19.

The gene calls are TRBV7-9 and TRBJ1-2; 8 bases align to TRBD1. V shed 2 bases, J shed 5 bases, and the junction held 7 bases outside the gene matches. The CDR3 is 15 residues long. In germline, CDR1 is SEHNR, CDR2 FQNEAQ (reference sequence). The CDR3: CASSLSTGVWYGYTF. CDR3 nucleotides: TGTGCCAGCAGCTTATCGACAGGGGTATGGTATGGCTACACCTTC. Together with reference TRBV7-9 and TRBJ1-2, the CDR3 gives the full variable domain: DTGVSQNPRHKITKRGQNVTFRCDPISEHNRLYWYRQTLGQGPEFLTYFQNEAQLEKSRLLSDRFSAERPKGSFSTLEIQRTEQGDSAMYLCASSLSTGVWYGYTFGSGTRLTVV.

This sequence joins TRBV4-1 and TRBJ2-7; D possibly corresponds to TRBD2 (5 bases). Germline CDR1 MGHRA, CDR2 YSYEKL. V lost 4 bases and J 3 bases, leaving 16 bases between the germline ends. The CDR3 sequence is 15 residues long. CDR3 region: CASSPPRGSHYEQYF. The CDR3 DNA reads as TGCGCCAGCAGCCCCCCACGCGGGTCTCACTACGAGCAGTACTTC.

The chain links TRBV7-9 to TRBJ2-5, with no clear D. Trimming removed 0 bases at V and 5 bases at J, with 10 bases between. The CDR3 contains 14 residues. CDR1 and CDR2 from the germline V gene are SEHNR and FQNEAQ (reference sequence). DNA of the CDR3: TGTGCCAGCAGCTTAGCGTCGAGGCCCGAGACCCAGTACTTC. This sequence encodes CASSLASRPETQYF.

V is TRBV5-1 and J is TRBJ2-2; D uncertain. Trimming cost V 0 bases and J 6 bases, with 9 bases left between them. CDR1 and CDR2 from the germline V gene are SGHRS and YFSETQ. CDR3 size: 14 residues. This CDR3 is CASSLARPSGELFF. Written as DNA, the CDR3 is TGCGCCAGCAGCTTGGCCAGGCCCTCCGGGGAGCTGTTTTTT.

The CDR3 here is CASSGTGSEQYF. The CDR3 DNA sequence: TGTGCCAGCAGCGGGACAGGGAGCGAGCAGTACTTC. The chain uses TRBV2 and TRBJ2-7; TRBD1 agrees at 9 bases. This CDR3 is 12 amino acids long. Trimming removed 6 bases from V and 6 bases from J; junction bases left unmatched: 3. CDR1 is SNHLY and CDR2 is FYNNEI in the germline V gene.

V gene TRBV6-5 combines with J gene TRBJ1-5, with TRBD1 matching over 7 bases. Germline V CDR1 and CDR2: MNHEY, SVGAGI. This CDR3 spans 15 amino acids. With 8 bases clipped from V and 3 bases from J, the junction kept 10 bases outside the gene matches. The CDR3 protein is CASSKTGTYNQPQHF. The CDR3 bases are TGTGCCAGCTCGAAGACAGGGACATACAATCAGCCCCAGCATTTT.

This rearrangement joins TRBV14 to TRBJ2-4, with D perhaps TRBD2 (6 bases). The ends were cut back, 2 bases at V and 9 bases at J, with 14 bases in the middle. The germline gives CDR1 SGHDN, CDR2 FVKESK. The CDR3 has 14 residues. The CDR3 loop reads CASSQIVDGGIQYF. The CDR3 region has the DNA TGTGCCAGCAGCCAAATAGTTGACGGGGGCATTCAGTACTTC.

The chain carries TRBV15 and TRBJ2-5; D uncertain. Germline V CDR1 and CDR2: LNHNV, YYDKDF (reference sequence). The V end lost 1 base, the J end lost 2 bases, and 11 bases lay between the germline ends. CDR3 length: 15 residues. CDR3 in amino acids: CATSRVTKRQETQYF. In nucleotides, the CDR3 is TGTGCCACCAGCAGAGTAACTAAGAGGCAAGAGACCCAGTACTTC. Complete variable domain (other parts from reference TRBV15 and TRBJ2-5): DAMVIQNPRYQVTQFGKPVTLSCSQTLNHNVMYWYQQKSSQAPKLLFHYYDKDFNNEADTPDNFQSRRPNTSFCFLDIRSPGLGDTAMYLCATSRVTKRQETQYFGPGTRLLVL.

This chain connects TRBV27 to TRBJ1-4; perhaps TRBD1 as D (5 bases). The CDR3 is made up of 14 amino acids. V was clipped by 6 bases and J by 8 bases, with 16 bases between them. In germline, CDR1 is MNHEY, CDR2 SMNVEV (reference sequence). CDR3 amino acids: CASRSGGAGEKLFF. The CDR3 DNA is TGTGCCAGCAGATCCGGGGGAGCAGGAGAAAAACTGTTTTTT.

The J gene is TRBJ1-2, the V gene TRBV5-5, with TRBD1 as a possible D gene (6 bases). Trimming stripped 8 bases from V and 7 bases from J, with 18 bases between. This CDR3 is 13 amino acids long. Per germline, CDR1 SGHKS and CDR2 YYEKEE (reference sequence). For the CDR3, the DNA is TGTGCCAGTAGCACGGCAGGGGCTCTTGGCTACACCTTC. Its translation is CASSTAGALGYTF.

The chain recombines TRBV5-1 with TRBJ1-1; 10 bases match TRBD1. Germline trimming cut 1 base from V and 5 bases from J; bases unmatched to any gene: 5. The CDR3 has 15 amino acids. CDR1 and CDR2 from the germline V gene are SGHRS and YFSETQ. CDR3 coding DNA: TGCGCCAGCAGCTTGCGACAGGGGGCGCGTACTGAAGCTTTCTTT. It codes for CASSLRQGARTEAFF.

In this sample, this clone turned up once. V and J are TRBV30 and TRBJ1-1; a weak D match, TRBD1 (6 bases). Between the trimmed V and J ends, which lost 1 base and 0 bases, there was a span of 9 bases. Germline loops: CDR1 GTSNPN, CDR2 SVGIG (reference sequence). The CDR3 consists of 14 residues. The CDR3 DNA is TGTGCCTGGAGTGGTACAGGGATGAACACTGAAGCTTTCTTT. It specifies CAWSGTGMNTEAFF.

V usage is TRBV4-2 and J usage is TRBJ1-2; D gene unclear. The CDR3 extends over 13 amino acids. The V gene's germline CDR1 is LGHNA and CDR2 YNFKEQ. V lost 0 bases, J lost 8 bases, and 10 bases lay in between. The CDR3 DNA sequence: TGTGCCAGCAGCCAAGATCTTAGGCGGGGCTACACCTTC. This encodes CASSQDLRRGYTF.

The chain uses TRBV6-2 or TRBV6-3 and TRBJ2-2; D gene unclear. V lost 5 bases to trimming and J lost 6 bases, with 22 bases between them. In germline, CDR1 is MNHEY, CDR2 SVGEGT. There are 17 residues in the CDR3. CDR3 DNA sequence: TGTGCCAGCAGTAATCTCGACCGGGTCCCGCACGCCGGGGAGCTGTTTTTT. This sequence encodes CASSNLDRVPHAGELFF.

This clone was found once. The gene calls are TRBV11-1 and TRBJ2-3, with D possibly TRBD1 on 5 matching bases. CDR3 length equals 15 residues. The germline gives CDR1 SGHAT, CDR2 FQDESV (reference sequence). The V gene lost 3 bases and the J gene lost 2 bases, with 12 bases spanning the gap. This CDR3 is CASSFQGEITDTQYF. The CDR3 nucleotides read TGTGCCAGCAGCTTTCAGGGCGAGATCACAGATACGCAGTATTTT.

The J gene is TRBJ2-3, the V gene TRBV11-1, with D possibly matching TRBD2 (7 bases). Germline lookup yields CDR1 SGHAT and CDR2 FQDESV (reference sequence). Trimming removed 3 bases at V and 6 bases at J, with 16 bases between. This CDR3 is built from 15 residues. CDR3 DNA sequence: TGTGCCAGCAGCTTCTGGGGGGGGGCCCGGGATACGCAGTATTTT. This translates into CASSFWGGARDTQYF.

The rearrangement uses TRBV24-1 and TRBJ2-3; D might be TRBD2 (6 bases). V lost 0 bases, J lost 3 bases, and 12 bases lay in between. The germline CDR1 and CDR2 sequences are KGHDR and SFDVKD. The CDR3 is 16 amino acids. The CDR3 sequence is CATSDLLAGPTDTQYF. As DNA, the CDR3 is TGTGCCACCAGTGATTTGCTGGCGGGGCCAACAGATACGCAGTATTTT.

This clone has a handful of counts. This chain connects TRBV25-1 to TRBJ2-2; no firm D call. The CDR3 spans 14 residues. Germline V lookup: CDR1 MGHDK, CDR2 SYGVNS. V lost 10 bases to trimming and J lost 10 bases, with 22 bases between them. The CDR3 here is CATSPSANKAELFF. CDR3 in DNA: TGTGCCACCTCCCCCTCAGCGAATAAGGCGGAGCTGTTTTTT.

The genes are TRBV5-1 and TRBJ2-3, with 10 nucleotides matching TRBD1. Per germline, CDR1 SGHRS and CDR2 YFSETQ. The CDR3 covers 15 residues. Trimming at V came to 3 bases and at J to 3 bases, leaving 4 bases not matched to a gene. CDR3 sequence reads: CASSYRDRGTDTQYF. In nucleotides, the CDR3 is TGCGCCAGCAGCTACCGGGACAGGGGTACAGATACGCAGTATTTT.

This rearrangement joins TRBV23-1 to TRBJ1-3, with a possible D match to TRBD1 (5 bases). TRBV23-1 is filed as an ORF, its function uncertain. The CDR3 contains 24 residues. V lost 0 bases to trimming and J lost 5 bases, with 38 bases between them. CDR3 protein: CASSQSEFGRVPPRWKCVRNTIYF. In DNA form, the CDR3 reads TGCGCCAGCAGTCAATCGGAGTTTGGCAGGGTACCCCCTAGATGGAAGTGTGTCAGAAACACCATATATTTT.

The V gene is TRBV5-4, the J gene TRBJ1-5; no firm D call. V was pared by 0 bases and J by 2 bases, with 12 bases between. Germline V gene lookup returns CDR1 SGHNT and CDR2 YYREEE (reference sequence). The CDR3 is 16 amino acids. The CDR3 DNA reads as TGTGCCAGCAGCTTGGGGGGAGGATACGGCAATCAGCCCCAGCATTTT. It encodes CASSLGGGYGNQPQHF. Complete variable domain (other parts from reference TRBV5-4 and TRBJ1-5): ETGVTQSPTHLIKTRGQQVTLRCSSQSGHNTVSWYQQALGQGPQFIFQYYREEENGRGNFPPRFSGLQFPNYSSELNVNALELDDSALYLCASSLGGGYGNQPQHFGDGTRLSIL.

On this clone itself: This may come from a read error, since a much larger clone is one base off. The rearrangement uses TRBV12-3 or TRBV12-4 and TRBJ1-2; D is undetermined. The CDR3 sequence is 11 residues long. The V end was cut by 4 bases, the J end by 4 bases, with 4 bases between. Here the CDR3 DNA reads TGTGCCAGCAGTTACGGCTATGGCTACACCTTC. As protein: CASSYGYGYTF.

V gene TRBV18 combines with J gene TRBJ2-3; 8 positions match TRBD1. This CDR3 spans 14 amino acids. CDR1 and CDR2 from the germline V gene are KGHSH and LQKENI. Trimming at V came to 3 bases and at J to 8 bases, leaving 7 bases not matched to a gene. CDR3 sequence (DNA): TGTGCCAGCTCACCGACAGGGGAGAAGGCTACGCAGTATTTT. It translates to CASSPTGEKATQYF.

The chain joins TRBV18 to TRBJ1-6; 8 nucleotides line up with TRBD1. This CDR3 has 16 residues. The germline CDR1 and CDR2 sequences are KGHSH and LQKENI. The V and J ends lost 4 bases and 5 bases, in that order; junction bases with no gene match: 7. The CDR3 sequence is CASSRGSGGNNSPLHF. For the CDR3, the DNA is TGTGCCAGCTCACGTGGGTCAGGGGGCAATAATTCACCCCTCCACTTT.

This chain connects TRBV27 to TRBJ2-3; 8 bases are shared with TRBD1. With V trimmed by 1 base and J by 4 bases, 7 bases remained unmatched. The CDR3 is made up of 16 amino acids. The V gene's germline CDR1 is MNHEY and CDR2 SMNVEV (reference sequence). CDR3 coding DNA: TGTGCCAGCAGTTTATTTCAGGGGGCAGGGGCAGATACGCAGTATTTT. Protein product: CASSLFQGAGADTQYF.

The chain couples TRBV10-1 to TRBJ2-1; TRBD1 matches at 7 bases. Germline-derived CDR1 and CDR2 are WNHNN and SYGVQD (reference sequence). CDR3 length: 16 residues. After removal of 0 bases from V and 9 bases from J, the junction contained 11 bases not matched to a gene. CDR3 DNA sequence: TGCGCCAGCAGTGAGTCGAAGCAGGGGGTAGGGGGTGAGCAGTTCTTC. It yields the protein CASSESKQGVGGEQFF.

The rearrangement joins TRBV4-3 to TRBJ2-6; TRBD2 agrees at 7 bases. The CDR3 is 17 amino acids. V shed 0 bases and J 0 bases; nucleotides not matched to a gene: 2. CDR1 is LGHNA, CDR2 YSLEER, per germline. The DNA of the CDR3 is TGCGCCAGCAGCCAAGAGGGGGGGGTCTCTGGGGCCAACGTCCTGACTTTC. It codes for CASSQEGGVSGANVLTF.